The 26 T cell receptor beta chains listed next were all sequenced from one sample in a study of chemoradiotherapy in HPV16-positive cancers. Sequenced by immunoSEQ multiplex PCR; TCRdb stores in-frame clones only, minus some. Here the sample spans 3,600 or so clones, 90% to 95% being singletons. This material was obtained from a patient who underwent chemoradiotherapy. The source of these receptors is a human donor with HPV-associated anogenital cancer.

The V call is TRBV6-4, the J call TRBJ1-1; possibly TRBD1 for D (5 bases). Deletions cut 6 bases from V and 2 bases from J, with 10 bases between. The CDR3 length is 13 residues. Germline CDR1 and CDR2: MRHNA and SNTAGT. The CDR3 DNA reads TGTGCCAGCAGCGAACAGGATAACACTGAAGCTTTCTTT. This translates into CASSEQDNTEAFF.

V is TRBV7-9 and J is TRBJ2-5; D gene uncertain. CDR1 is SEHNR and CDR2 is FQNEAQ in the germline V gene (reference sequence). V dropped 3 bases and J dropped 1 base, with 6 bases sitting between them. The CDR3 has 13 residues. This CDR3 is CASSFPFQETQYF. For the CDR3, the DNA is TGTGCCAGCAGCTTCCCGTTCCAAGAGACCCAGTACTTC.

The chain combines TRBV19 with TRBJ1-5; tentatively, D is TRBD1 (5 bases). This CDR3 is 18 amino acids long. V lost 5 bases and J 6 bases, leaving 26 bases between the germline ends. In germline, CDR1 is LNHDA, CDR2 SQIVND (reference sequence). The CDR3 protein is CASSQATLGGVSSQPQHF. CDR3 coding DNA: TGTGCCAGTAGTCAAGCCACCCTGGGGGGGGTAAGTAGTCAGCCCCAGCATTTT.

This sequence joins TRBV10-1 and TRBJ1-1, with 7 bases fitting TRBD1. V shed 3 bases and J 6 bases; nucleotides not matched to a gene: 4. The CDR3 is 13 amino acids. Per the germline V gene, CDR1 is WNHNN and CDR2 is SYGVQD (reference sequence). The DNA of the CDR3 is TGCGCCAGCAGTGAAGGGGGCTTCGCTGAAGCTTTCTTT. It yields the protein CASSEGGFAEAFF.

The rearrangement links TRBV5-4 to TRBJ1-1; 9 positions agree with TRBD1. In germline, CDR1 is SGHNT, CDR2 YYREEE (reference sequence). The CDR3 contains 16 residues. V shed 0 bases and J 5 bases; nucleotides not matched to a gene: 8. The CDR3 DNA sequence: TGTGCCAGCAGCTTGGGCGTGGGGACAGGGTCTACTGAAGCTTTCTTT. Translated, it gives CASSLGVGTGSTEAFF.

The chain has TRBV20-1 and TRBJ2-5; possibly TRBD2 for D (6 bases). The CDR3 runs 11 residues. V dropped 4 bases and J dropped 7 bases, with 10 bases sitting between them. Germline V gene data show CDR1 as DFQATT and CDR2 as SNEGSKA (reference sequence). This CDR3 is CSAKILATQYF. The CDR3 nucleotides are TGCAGTGCTAAGATACTAGCGACCCAGTACTTC.

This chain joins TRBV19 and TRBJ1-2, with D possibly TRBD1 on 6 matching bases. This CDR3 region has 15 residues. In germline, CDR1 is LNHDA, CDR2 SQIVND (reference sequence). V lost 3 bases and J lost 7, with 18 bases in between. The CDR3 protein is CASSIYSGGNTGYTF. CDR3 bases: TGTGCCAGTAGTATCTATTCTGGGGGCAACACTGGCTACACCTTC. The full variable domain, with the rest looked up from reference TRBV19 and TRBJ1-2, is DGGITQSPKYLFRKEGQNVTLSCEQNLNHDAMYWYRQDPGQGLRLIYYSQIVNDFQKGDIAEGYSVSREKKESFPLTVTSAQKNPTAFYLCASSIYSGGNTGYTFGSGTRLTVV.

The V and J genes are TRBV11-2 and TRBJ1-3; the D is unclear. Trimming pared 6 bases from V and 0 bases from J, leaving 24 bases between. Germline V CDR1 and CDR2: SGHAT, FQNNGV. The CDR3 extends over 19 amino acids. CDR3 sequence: CASRPQQFQRTSSGNTIYF. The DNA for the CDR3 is TGTGCCAGCAGGCCCCAACAGTTCCAACGAACCTCCTCTGGAAACACCATATATTTT.

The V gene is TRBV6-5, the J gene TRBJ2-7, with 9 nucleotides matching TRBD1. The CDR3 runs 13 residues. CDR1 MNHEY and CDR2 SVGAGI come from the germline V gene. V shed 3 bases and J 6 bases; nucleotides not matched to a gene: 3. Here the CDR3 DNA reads TGTGCCAGCAGTTATGGGACAGGGCGCGAGCAGTACTTC. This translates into CASSYGTGREQYF.

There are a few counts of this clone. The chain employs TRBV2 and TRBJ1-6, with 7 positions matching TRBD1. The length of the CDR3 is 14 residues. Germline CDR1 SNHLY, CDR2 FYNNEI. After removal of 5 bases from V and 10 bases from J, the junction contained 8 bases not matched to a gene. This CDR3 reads CASSPTGKGSPLHF. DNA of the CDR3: TGTGCCAGCAGTCCGACAGGGAAGGGGTCACCCCTCCACTTT.

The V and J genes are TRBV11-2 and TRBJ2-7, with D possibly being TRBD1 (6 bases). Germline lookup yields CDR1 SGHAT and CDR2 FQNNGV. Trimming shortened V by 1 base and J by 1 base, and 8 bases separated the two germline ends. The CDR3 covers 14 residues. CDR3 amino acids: CASSLGGTSYEQYF. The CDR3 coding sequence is TGTGCCAGCAGCTTAGGAGGGACATCCTACGAGCAGTACTTC.

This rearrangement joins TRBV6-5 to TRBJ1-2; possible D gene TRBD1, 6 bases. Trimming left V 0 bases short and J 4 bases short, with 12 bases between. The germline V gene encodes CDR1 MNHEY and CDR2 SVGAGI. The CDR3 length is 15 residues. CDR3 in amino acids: CASSYSAGASYGYTF. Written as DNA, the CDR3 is TGTGCCAGCAGTTACTCGGCAGGGGCGAGCTATGGCTACACCTTC.

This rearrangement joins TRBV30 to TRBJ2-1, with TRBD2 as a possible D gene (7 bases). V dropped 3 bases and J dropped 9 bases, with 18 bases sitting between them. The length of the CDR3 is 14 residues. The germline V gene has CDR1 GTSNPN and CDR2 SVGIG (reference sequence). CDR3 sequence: CAWSRSRGGSEQFF. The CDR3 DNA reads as TGTGCCTGGAGCCGGTCAAGGGGGGGCAGTGAGCAGTTCTTC.

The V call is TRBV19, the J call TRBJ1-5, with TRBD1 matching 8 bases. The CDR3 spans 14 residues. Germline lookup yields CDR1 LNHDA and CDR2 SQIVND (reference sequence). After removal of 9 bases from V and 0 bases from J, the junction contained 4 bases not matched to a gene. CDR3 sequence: CASETGDSNQPQHF. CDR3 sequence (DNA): TGTGCCAGCGAGACAGGGGATAGCAATCAGCCCCAGCATTTT.

The CDR3 reads CASSKDRANQPQHF. For the CDR3, the DNA is TGTGCCAGCAGCAAAGACAGGGCCAATCAGCCCCAGCATTTT. This chain connects TRBV21-1 to TRBJ1-5; the table's D call of TRBD1 was not tested on the DNA. TRBV21-1 is recorded as a pseudogene. The CDR3 is 14 amino acids.

CDR3 sequence reads: CASSLTVTGELFF. The CDR3, as DNA: TGCGCCAGCAGCTTGACTGTGACCGGGGAGCTGTTTTTT. The rearrangement joins TRBV5-1 to TRBJ2-2; D is unresolved. CDR1 and CDR2 from the germline V gene are SGHRS and YFSETQ. Trimming stripped 1 base from V and 5 bases from J, with 6 bases between. The CDR3 runs to 13 residues.

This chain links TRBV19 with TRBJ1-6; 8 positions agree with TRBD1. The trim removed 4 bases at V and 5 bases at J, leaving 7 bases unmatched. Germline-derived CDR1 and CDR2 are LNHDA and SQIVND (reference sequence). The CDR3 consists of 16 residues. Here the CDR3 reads CASSRGQGGNNSPLHF. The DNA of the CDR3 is TGTGCCAGTAGTAGAGGACAGGGTGGGAATAATTCACCCCTCCACTTT.

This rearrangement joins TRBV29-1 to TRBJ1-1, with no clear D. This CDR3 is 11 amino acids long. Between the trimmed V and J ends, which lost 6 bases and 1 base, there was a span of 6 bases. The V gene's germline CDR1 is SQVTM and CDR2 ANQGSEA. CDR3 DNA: TGCAGCGTCGAGGGGAACACTGAAGCTTTCTTT. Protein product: CSVEGNTEAFF.

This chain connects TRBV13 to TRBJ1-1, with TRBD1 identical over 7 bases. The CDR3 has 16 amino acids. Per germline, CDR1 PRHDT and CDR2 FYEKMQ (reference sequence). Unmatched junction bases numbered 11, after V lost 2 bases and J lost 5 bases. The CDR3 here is CASSLYEQGYATEAFF. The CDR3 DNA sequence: TGTGCCAGCAGCTTATATGAACAGGGGTATGCGACTGAAGCTTTCTTT.

The CDR3 region is CATRNRSNTGELFF. CDR3 DNA: TGTGCCACCAGGAACAGATCGAACACCGGGGAGCTGTTTTTT. The chain combines TRBV15 with TRBJ2-2, with D uncertain. The CDR3 length is 14 residues. CDR1 is LNHNV and CDR2 is YYDKDF in the germline V gene (reference sequence). V lost 6 bases and J lost 0, with 8 bases in between.

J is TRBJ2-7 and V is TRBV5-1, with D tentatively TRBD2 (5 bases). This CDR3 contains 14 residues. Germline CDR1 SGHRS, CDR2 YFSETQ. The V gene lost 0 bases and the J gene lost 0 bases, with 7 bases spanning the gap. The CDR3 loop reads CASSLAGNSYEQYF. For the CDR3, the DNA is TGCGCCAGCAGCTTGGCCGGGAACTCCTACGAGCAGTACTTC.

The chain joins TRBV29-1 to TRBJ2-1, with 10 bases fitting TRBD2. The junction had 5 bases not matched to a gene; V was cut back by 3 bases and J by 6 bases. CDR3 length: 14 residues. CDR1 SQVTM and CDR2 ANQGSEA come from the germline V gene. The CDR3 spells CSVEGLAGGNEQFF. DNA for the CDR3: TGCAGCGTTGAGGGATTAGCGGGGGGCAATGAGCAGTTCTTC.

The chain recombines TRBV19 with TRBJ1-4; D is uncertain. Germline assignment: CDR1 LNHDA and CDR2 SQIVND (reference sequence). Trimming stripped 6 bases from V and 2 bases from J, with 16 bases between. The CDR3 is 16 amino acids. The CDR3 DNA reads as TGTGCCAGTAGCCTAGGCGGGGAAGGTACTAATGAAAAACTGTTTTTT. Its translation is CASSLGGEGTNEKLFF.

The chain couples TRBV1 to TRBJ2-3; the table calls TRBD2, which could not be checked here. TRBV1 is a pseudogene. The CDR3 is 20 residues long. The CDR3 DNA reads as TGCACCAGCAGCCAAGAGACTAGCGGGAGGGCCTATGTTCGCGCAGATACGCAGTATTTT. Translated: CTSSQETSGRAYVRADTQYF.

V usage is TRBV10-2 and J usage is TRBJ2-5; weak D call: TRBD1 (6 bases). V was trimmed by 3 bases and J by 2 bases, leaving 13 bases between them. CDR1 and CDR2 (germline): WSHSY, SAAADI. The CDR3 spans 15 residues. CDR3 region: CASSDRRDIQETQYF. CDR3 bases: TGCGCCAGCAGTGATCGCCGGGACATACAAGAGACCCAGTACTTC.

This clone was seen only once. The CDR3 here is CASSSQVVSYNEQFF. For the CDR3, the DNA is TGTGCCAGCAGCTCACAGGTTGTCTCCTACAATGAGCAGTTCTTC. The chain is built from TRBV5-5 and TRBJ2-1; D may be TRBD1 (5 bases). Germline CDR1 is SGHKS and CDR2 is YYEKEE (reference sequence). Trimming left V 3 bases short and J 0 bases short, with 10 bases between. This CDR3 comprises 15 residues.